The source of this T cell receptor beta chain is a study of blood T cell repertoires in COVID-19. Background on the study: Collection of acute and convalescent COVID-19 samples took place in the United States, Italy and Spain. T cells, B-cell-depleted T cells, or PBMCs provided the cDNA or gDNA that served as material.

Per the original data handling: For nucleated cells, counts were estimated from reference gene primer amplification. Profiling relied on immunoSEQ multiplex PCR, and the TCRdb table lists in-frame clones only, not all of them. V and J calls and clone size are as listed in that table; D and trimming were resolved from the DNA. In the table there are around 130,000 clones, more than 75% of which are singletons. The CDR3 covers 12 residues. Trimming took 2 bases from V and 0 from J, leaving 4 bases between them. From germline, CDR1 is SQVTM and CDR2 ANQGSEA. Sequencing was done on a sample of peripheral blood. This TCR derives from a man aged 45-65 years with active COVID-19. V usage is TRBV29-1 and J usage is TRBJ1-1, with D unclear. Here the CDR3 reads CSVEQMNTEAFF. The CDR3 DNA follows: TGCAGCGTTGAACAGATGAACACTGAAGCTTTCTTT.